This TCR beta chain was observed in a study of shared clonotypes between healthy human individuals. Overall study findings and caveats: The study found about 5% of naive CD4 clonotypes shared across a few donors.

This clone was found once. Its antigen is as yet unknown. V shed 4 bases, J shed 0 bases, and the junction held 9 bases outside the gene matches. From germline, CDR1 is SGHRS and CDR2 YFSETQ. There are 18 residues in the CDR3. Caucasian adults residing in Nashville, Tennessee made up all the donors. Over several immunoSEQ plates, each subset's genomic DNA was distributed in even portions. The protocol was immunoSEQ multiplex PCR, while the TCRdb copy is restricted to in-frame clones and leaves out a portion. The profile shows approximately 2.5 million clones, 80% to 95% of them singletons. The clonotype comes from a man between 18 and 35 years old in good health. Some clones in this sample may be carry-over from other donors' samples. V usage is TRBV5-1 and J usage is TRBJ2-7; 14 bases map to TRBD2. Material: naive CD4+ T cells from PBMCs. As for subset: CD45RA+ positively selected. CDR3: CASSLRTSGRTFSYEQYF. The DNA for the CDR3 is TGCGCCAGCAGCCTGCGGACTAGCGGGAGGACCTTCTCCTACGAGCAGTACTTC.